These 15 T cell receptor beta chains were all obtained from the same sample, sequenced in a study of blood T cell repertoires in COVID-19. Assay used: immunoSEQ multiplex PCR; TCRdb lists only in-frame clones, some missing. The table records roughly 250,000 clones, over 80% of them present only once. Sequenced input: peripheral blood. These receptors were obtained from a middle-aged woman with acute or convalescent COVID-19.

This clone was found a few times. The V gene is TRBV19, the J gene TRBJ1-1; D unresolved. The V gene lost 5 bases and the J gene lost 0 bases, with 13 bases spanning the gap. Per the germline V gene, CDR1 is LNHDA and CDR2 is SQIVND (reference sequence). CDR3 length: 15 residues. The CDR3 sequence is CASSLDTELNTEAFF. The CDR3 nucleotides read TGTGCCAGTAGTCTTGACACGGAACTGAACACTGAAGCTTTCTTT.

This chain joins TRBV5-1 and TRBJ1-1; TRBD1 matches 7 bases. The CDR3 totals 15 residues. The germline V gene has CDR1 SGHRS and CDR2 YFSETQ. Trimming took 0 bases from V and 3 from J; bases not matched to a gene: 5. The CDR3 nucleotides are TGCGCCAGCAGCTTGGTTACCACAGGGGACACTGAAGCTTTCTTT. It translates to CASSLVTTGDTEAFF.

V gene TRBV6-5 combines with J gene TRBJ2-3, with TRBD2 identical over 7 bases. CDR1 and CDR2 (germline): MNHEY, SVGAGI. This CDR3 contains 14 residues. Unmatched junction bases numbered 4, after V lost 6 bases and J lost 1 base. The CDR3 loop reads CASSDTSGTDTQYF. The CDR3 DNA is TGTGCCAGCAGCGATACTAGCGGCACAGATACGCAGTATTTT.

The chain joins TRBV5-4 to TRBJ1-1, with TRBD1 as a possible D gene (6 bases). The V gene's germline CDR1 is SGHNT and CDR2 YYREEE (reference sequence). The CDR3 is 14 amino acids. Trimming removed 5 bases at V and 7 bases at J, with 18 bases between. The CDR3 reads CASRIPGTPFEAFF. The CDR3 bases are TGTGCCAGCAGGATCCCAGGGACACCATTTGAAGCTTTCTTT.

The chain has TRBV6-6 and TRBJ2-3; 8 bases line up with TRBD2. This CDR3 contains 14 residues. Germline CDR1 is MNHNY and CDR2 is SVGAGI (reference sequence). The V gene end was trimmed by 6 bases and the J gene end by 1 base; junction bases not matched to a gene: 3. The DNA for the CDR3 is TGTGCCAGCAGCGCGGGGGGCCGCACAGATACGCAGTATTTT. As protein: CASSAGGRTDTQYF.

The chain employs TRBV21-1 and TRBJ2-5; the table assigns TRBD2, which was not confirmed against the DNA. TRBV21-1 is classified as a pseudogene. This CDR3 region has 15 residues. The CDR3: CASSKARERKETQYF. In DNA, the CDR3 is TGTGCCAGCAGCAAAGCGCGTGAGCGAAAAGAGACCCAGTACTTC.

The chain's CDR3 is CASSPTGPNQPQHF. CDR3 coding DNA: TGCGCCAGCAGCCCGACAGGGCCAAATCAGCCCCAGCATTTT. The chain couples TRBV5-1 to TRBJ1-5; TRBD1 agrees at 7 bases. The CDR3 is 14 amino acids. The germline CDR1 and CDR2 sequences are SGHRS and YFSETQ. V lost 4 bases, J lost 4 bases, and 5 bases stayed unmatched.

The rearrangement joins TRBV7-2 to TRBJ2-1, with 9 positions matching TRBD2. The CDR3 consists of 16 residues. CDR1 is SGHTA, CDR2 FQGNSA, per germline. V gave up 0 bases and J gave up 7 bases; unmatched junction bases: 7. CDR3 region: CASSLASLAGRNEQFF. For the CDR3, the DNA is TGTGCCAGCAGCTTAGCCTCCCTAGCGGGGAGGAATGAGCAGTTCTTC.

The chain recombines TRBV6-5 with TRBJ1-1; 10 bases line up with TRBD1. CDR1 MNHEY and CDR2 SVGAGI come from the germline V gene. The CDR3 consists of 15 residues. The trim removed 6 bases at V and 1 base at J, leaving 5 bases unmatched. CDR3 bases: TGTGCCAGCAGGACAGGGGGCGTAAAGAACACTGAAGCTTTCTTT. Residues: CASRTGGVKNTEAFF.

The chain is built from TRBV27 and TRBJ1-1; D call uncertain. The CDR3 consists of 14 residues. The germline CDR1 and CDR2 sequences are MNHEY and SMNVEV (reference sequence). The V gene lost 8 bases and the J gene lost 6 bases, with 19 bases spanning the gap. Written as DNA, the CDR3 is TGTGCCAGCGCCCTTGTGGAGCCGGGGTCTGAAGCTTTCTTT. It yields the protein CASALVEPGSEAFF.

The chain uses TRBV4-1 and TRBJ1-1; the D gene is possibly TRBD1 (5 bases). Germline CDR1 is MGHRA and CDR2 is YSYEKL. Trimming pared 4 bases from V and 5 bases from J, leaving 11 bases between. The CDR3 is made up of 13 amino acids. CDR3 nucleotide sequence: TGCGCCAGCAGCCCCAGGGTTCGGACTGAAGCTTTCTTT. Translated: CASSPRVRTEAFF.

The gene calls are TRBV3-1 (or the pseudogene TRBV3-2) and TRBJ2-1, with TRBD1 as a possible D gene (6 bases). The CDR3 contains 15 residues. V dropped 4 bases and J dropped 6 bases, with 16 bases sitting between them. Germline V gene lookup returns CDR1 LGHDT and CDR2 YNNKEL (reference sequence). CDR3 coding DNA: TGTGCCAGCAGCCGAAGCCCAGGGGTGGGCAATGAGCAGTTCTTC. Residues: CASSRSPGVGNEQFF.

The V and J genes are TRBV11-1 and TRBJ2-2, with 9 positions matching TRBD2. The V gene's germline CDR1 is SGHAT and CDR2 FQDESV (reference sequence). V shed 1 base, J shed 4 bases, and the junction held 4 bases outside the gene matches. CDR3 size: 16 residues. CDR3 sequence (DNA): TGTGCCAGCAGCTTAGTAGCGGGGGTGTTCACCGGGGAGCTGTTTTTT. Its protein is CASSLVAGVFTGELFF.

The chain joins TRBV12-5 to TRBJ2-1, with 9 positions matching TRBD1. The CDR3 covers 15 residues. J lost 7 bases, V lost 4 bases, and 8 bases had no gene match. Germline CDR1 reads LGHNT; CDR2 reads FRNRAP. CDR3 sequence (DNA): TGTGCTAGTGGTTCGGCCGGGACAGGGCGGAATGAGCAGTTCTTC. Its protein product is CASGSAGTGRNEQFF. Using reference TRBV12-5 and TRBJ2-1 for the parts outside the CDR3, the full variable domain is DARVTQTPRHKVTEMGQEVTMRCQPILGHNTVFWYRQTMMQGLELLAYFRNRAPLDDSGMPKDRFSAEMPDATLATLKIQPSEPRDSAVYFCASGSAGTGRNEQFFGPGTRLTVL.

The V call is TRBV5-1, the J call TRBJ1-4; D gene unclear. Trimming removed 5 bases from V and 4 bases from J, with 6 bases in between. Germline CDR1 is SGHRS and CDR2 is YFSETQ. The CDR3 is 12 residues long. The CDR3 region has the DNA TGCGCCAGCAGAATCGGTAATGAAAAACTGTTTTTT. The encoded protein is CASRIGNEKLFF.